The 7 T cell receptor beta chains listed next were all sequenced from one sample in a study of blood T cell repertoires in COVID-19. Profiled with immunoSEQ multiplex PCR; TCRdb holds only in-frame clones, not every one. The sample consists of roughly 300,000 clones, roughly 82% of them appearing once. The sample taken for sequencing was peripheral blood. The receptors were gathered from a woman aged 45-59 years with acute or convalescent COVID-19.

This rearrangement joins TRBV7-2 to TRBJ2-7; D perhaps matches TRBD1 (6 bases). Germline CDR1 and CDR2: SGHTA and FQGNSA. The CDR3 length is 13 residues. Trimming took off 4 bases at V and 2 bases at J, with 9 bases between the two ends. CDR3 region: CASSWGRTYEQYF. The CDR3 DNA reads as TGTGCCAGCAGCTGGGGGCGAACCTACGAGCAGTACTTC. The whole variable domain, remainder taken from reference TRBV7-2 and TRBJ2-7, is GAGVSQSPSNKVTEKGKDVELRCDPISGHTALYWYRQSLGQGLEFLIYFQGNSAPDKSGLPSDRFSAERTGGSVSTLTIQRTQQEDSAVYLCASSWGRTYEQYFGPGTRLTVT.

Worth noting for this clone: Other DNA sequences in the sample encode the same CDR3. This rearrangement joins TRBV18 to TRBJ2-7; D uncertain. The V and J ends lost 3 bases and 0 bases respectively, with 6 bases between them. The CDR3 runs 13 residues. The germline gives CDR1 KGHSH, CDR2 LQKENI. The CDR3 bases are TGTGCCAGCTCACCCCCGAGCTCCTACGAGCAGTACTTC. Its protein is CASSPPSSYEQYF.

This clone was detected a few times. The chain is built from TRBV18 and TRBJ1-5; D is ambiguous. V was trimmed by 6 bases and J by 3 bases, leaving 9 bases between them. CDR1 is KGHSH, CDR2 LQKENI, per germline. CDR3 length: 13 residues. The CDR3: CASSRDDNQPQHF. Here the CDR3 DNA reads TGTGCCAGCTCCCGGGATGACAATCAGCCCCAGCATTTT.

The CDR3 region has the DNA TGTGCCAGCAGTTCGTCGACAGGGTGGTCCACTGAAGCTTTCTTT. Protein product: CASSSSTGWSTEAFF. The chain has TRBV28 and TRBJ1-1, with 7 bases that match TRBD1. Germline CDR1 is MDHEN and CDR2 is SYDVKM. The CDR3 length is 15 residues. Trimming removed 4 bases from V and 4 bases from J; junction bases left unmatched: 9.

The chain has TRBV5-1 and TRBJ1-4; D remains unclear. There are 13 residues in the CDR3. CDR1 is SGHRS and CDR2 is YFSETQ in the germline V gene. Trimming shortened V by 0 bases and J by 5 bases, and 5 bases separated the two germline ends. The CDR3 loop reads CASSLVANEKLFF. The CDR3, as DNA: TGCGCCAGCAGCTTGGTTGCGAATGAAAAACTGTTTTTT.

This chain uses TRBV13 with TRBJ1-1, with D possibly matching TRBD1 (6 bases). The germline CDR1 and CDR2 sequences are PRHDT and FYEKMQ (reference sequence). The length of the CDR3 is 15 residues. The V end was cut by 2 bases, the J end by 0 bases, with 10 bases between. The CDR3 DNA sequence: TGTGCCAGCAGCTTATGGTGGGGGCTGAACACTGAAGCTTTCTTT. Its translation: CASSLWWGLNTEAFF.

There are a few counts of this clone. The chain links TRBV4-2 to TRBJ1-6; 7 bases match TRBD1. The CDR3 is 16 residues long. Unmatched junction bases numbered 3, after V lost 4 bases and J lost 0 bases. Germline CDR1 and CDR2: LGHNA and YNFKEQ. CDR3 in amino acids: CASSPWDSSYNSPLHF. The CDR3 bases are TGTGCCAGCAGCCCGTGGGACAGCTCCTATAATTCACCCCTCCACTTT.